This T cell receptor (beta chain) comes out of a study of cytomegalovirus exposure and HLA in healthy donors (dated by TCRdb to between 2016 and 2019). About the study as a whole: In an earlier analysis of under 600 of the donors, 250 to 350 Gb of sequence data and 100 million or so unique TCR beta sequences from 150 million to 200 million T cells were reported. The study combined high-throughput TCR immunosequencing, statistical association of individual TCRs with disease status, and machine learning to predict cytomegalovirus infection status. The T cell repertoires of several hundred subjects were profiled by immunosequencing and related to cytomegalovirus serostatus. In a later genetic analysis, genome-wide SNP genotypes for 398 of the 666 donors were used, and that subset was treated as a discovery cohort. Across around 400 genotyped donors of the cohort, an average of 235,054 unique TCR beta nucleotide sequences per donor were sequenced, and roughly 20% of those sequences were non-productive. Of the roughly 410 genotyped donors, roughly 76% were placed in the genetic ancestry cluster associated with self-reported Caucasian donors. In the later analysis, no new phenotypic data were used to find candidate immune exposures; instead, reliance was placed on TCR beta sequences and their occurrence across donors. Along with the roughly 670-subject first cohort, a separate validation cohort of around 110 different subjects was used. The number of donors typed differed by locus, with roughly 620-640 for A, B, C, DRB1 and DQB1, approximately 500 for DQA1, about 610 for DPA1, and some 470 for DPB1. In an earlier analysis of 500 to 650 of the donors, high-throughput TCR beta sequencing was used to judge whether each TCR beta V gene segment behaved as functional or pseudogenic. The study was designed to test whether signatures of past pathogen exposure could be identified by cataloging public T cell receptors. About 280 gigabases of sequencing data and 78 million or so unique TCR sequences were included in an early release covering several hundred HLA-typed donors. About 5 DR-DQ haplotypes were handled as single units for association and clustering, since linkage in the cohort was strong. To study patterns of TCR occurrence, a later analysis re-analyzed previously published TCR beta repertoires from 500 to 850 donors and added high-resolution HLA genotyping. Alongside the repertoire data, information on donor age, sex, ethnicity and CMV serostatus was compiled. Every repertoire in the discovery cohort had been generated on one and the same sequencing platform. HLA typing included class I and class II loci at four-digit resolution.

Broad study findings and their caveats: Across donors, most TCR sequences were observed very rarely, whereas some public TCRs were present in many individuals. The authors suggested that the approach could potentially be extended to other disease states and immunological phenotypes. When HLA alleles, especially DR and DQ, strongly co-occurred, attributing TCR associations to individual alleles was difficult. Most CMV-associated TCR beta chains appeared to be HLA-restricted in a later analysis, and the HLA associations seemed to be driven largely by CMV exposure. In vitro tests confirmed that three of the cytomegalovirus-associated TCR beta chains recognize cytomegalovirus antigens. Because some donors lacked HLA typing at each locus, the association tests relied only on the typed subset. In a later analysis, HLA-associated TCR beta chains were found to be more clonally expanded and to have lower generation probabilities than equally common non-associated chains. A further reported finding was that TCR beta sequences accurately predicted the HLA-A and HLA-B alleles for most subjects in the first cohort. Linkage disequilibrium might explain the correlated functional status among segregating V segments, but an unknown experimental factor could not be excluded. Roughly uniform sequencing depth across donors was assumed in presence/absence analyses, although this assumption may not hold. CMV serostatus was the only immune exposure information available for the cohort. Some IMGT-functional V segments, including TRBV6-2 and TRBV6-3, could not be distinguished by the 87-base-pair reads and were therefore excluded. Cytomegalovirus status was reported to be diagnosed by the classifier with high specificity and sensitivity in both the original and validation cohorts. In a later analysis, TCR association rates were found to vary across HLA loci, with the most associated TCRs seen for DRB1 alleles and the fewest for HLA-C alleles. A later genetic analysis associated a missense DCLRE1C variant with V-gene and J-gene trimming of TCR beta chains, and an independent cohort replicated the association. In a later analysis, several top co-occurrence clusters were reported to appear linked to parvovirus B19, influenza, CMV and Epstein-Barr virus. An earlier analysis of approximately 590 of the donors showed that most TCR beta V segments appeared in productive rearrangements either about 87% or about 30% of the time, which broadly matched IMGT annotations. The earlier analysis of 450 to 700 of the donors excluded approximately 15 rarely observed V segments, including chromosome 9 orphons, because counts were too low. Only TCR beta chains were sequenced in this cohort, and the absence of alpha or paired-chain data limited detectable features. Specific HLA alleles were associated with roughly 16,000 TCR beta sequences at a false discovery rate of 0.05 in a later analysis. The sequencing pipeline was judged likely to have produced a cluster of highly shared sequence variants as a technical artifact. A later genetic analysis reported fewer N-insertions in productive TCRs among donors in an Asian-associated ancestry cluster than the roughly 720-donor mean. In the study, 150 to 200 TCR beta chains were listed as associated with cytomegalovirus.

The V end loses 0 bases and the J end loses 3 bases, and a stretch of 2 bases separates them. There are 12 amino acids in the CDR3, from cysteine to phenylalanine inclusive. Of all the DNA, just the CDR3 is kept, 36 bases in frame from base 1. According to the germline V gene, CDR1 reads MNHEY and CDR2 reads SVGAGI. Libraries were constructed by the immunoSEQ multiplex PCR assay. For the multiplex PCR, a mixture combining 60 forward primers for TCR Vbeta segments and 13 reverse primers for TCR Jbeta segments was used. The CDR3 region of rearranged TCR beta genes was amplified from genomic DNA with a multiplex PCR assay. On the Illumina HiSeq System, the amplified TCR beta libraries were sequenced as 87-base-pair reads. The published analysis was carried out like this. Across the 670 or so repertoires, a later analysis counted around 80 million unique TCR beta chains, roughly 11 million of which were shared by at least two donors. To remove PCR and sequencing errors, raw reads were error-corrected and collapsed into unique sequences using a nearest-neighbor algorithm that merged closely related sequences. V, D and J gene segments were assigned by aligning CDR3 sequences to IMGT reference sequences. For a sequence to be retained, a match of at least six nucleotides was required to both a V gene segment and a J gene segment. A rearrangement was called productive if the CDR3 had no stop codons and remained in frame with V and J, and every other rearrangement was called non-productive. Following IMGT convention, CDR3 was defined as the stretch from the second conserved V-encoded cysteine up to the conserved J-encoded phenylalanine. In an earlier analysis of around 640 of the donors, sequences lacking an unambiguous match to a single V gene segment were excluded. An earlier analysis of several hundred of the donors called V segments functional above 56.7% productive rearrangements and segregating when the between-donor standard deviation exceeded 5%. A statistical classification framework was developed to diagnose cytomegalovirus status using the catalog of TCR beta chain sequences. V and J gene assignment, in a later analysis, came from comparing TCR nucleotide sequences with IMGT/GENE-DB human TR gene sequences. Using the TCRdist pipeline, a later analysis assigned CDR3 sequences along with most-parsimonious VDJ recombination scenarios. In a later analysis, every TCR beta chain was defined by the combination of its CDR3 amino acid sequence and its V-gene family, and reads without a unique V-gene family were dropped. To address suspected cross-contamination and a sequencing artifact, a later analysis removed under 600 highly shared, low-generation-probability nucleotide sequences. For each public chain, a later analysis derived a clonal expansion index from normalized ranks of inferred template counts within each repertoire. In a later analysis, generation probabilities were computed with a VDJ recombination model fitted to out-of-frame rearrangements, and the resulting probabilities were checked against IGoR. A later analysis scored TCR-TCR, TCR-HLA and TCR-CMV co-occurrence with hypergeometric tests, applying a repertoire-size bias correction to TCR pairs. A later analysis estimated false discovery rates by permuting HLA or CMV assignments 20 times. In a later analysis, co-occurring TCRs were grouped with DBSCAN, and TCRdist sequence similarity was added when clustering was performed within HLA-allele-positive subsets. Repertoires with fewer than 30,000 or more than 120,000 public chains were left out of co-occurrence clustering, as were a few repertoires with anomalous nucleotide sharing. TCRdb took over this immuneACCESS table, retaining in-frame rearrangements with V and J assigned. Such tables are incomplete; in checked studies, under half of the missing clones stem from an unresolved V gene, and the remainder is unexplained. V, J and clone size are taken as reported in that table, and D and trimming were inferred from the DNA itself. Per the sample table, the count is 45,000 or so clones. Less than 20% of the sample is in the top ten clones.

The cohort consisted of 666 healthy bone marrow donors. All cohort members were sampled while nominally healthy, although unrecorded immune exposures were likely present. The donor was CMV seronegative and belonged to the group of 350 or so seronegative cohort members. A peripheral blood sample was collected from each donor, and TCR beta sequencing was performed on peripheral blood mononuclear cells. The Qiagen DNeasy Blood Extraction Kit was used to extract genomic DNA from the blood cell samples. Notes on this clone: No antigen is known for it.

The sample comprised PBMCs. The chain links TRBV6-5 with TRBJ1-1, with no confident D gene call. This sequence was found in a male donor in good health and CMV-seronegative. Here the CDR3 is given as CASSYSDTEAFF. The nucleotide sequence is given as TGTGCCAGCAGTTACTCCGACACTGAAGCTTTCTTT.